Each of the 2 T cell receptor beta chains below was sequenced from the same sample in a study of T cells in localized non-small cell lung cancer. TCRdb's table, derived via immunoSEQ multiplex PCR, lists solely in-frame clones and lacks some. This table holds 1,700 or so clones, under 30% found once. The source was normal lung tissue next to the tumor, collected before any cancer treatment. The receptors originated from an older female donor with stage II squamous cell lung carcinoma.

CDR3 amino acids: CASSERGHQETQYF. In nucleotides, the CDR3 is TGTGCCAGCAGTGAACGGGGACATCAAGAGACCCAGTACTTC. The chain has TRBV25-1 and TRBJ2-5, with TRBD1 as a possible D gene (6 bases). This CDR3 is 14 amino acids long. Trimming removed 2 bases from V and 2 bases from J, with 9 bases in between. The germline V gene has CDR1 MGHDK and CDR2 SYGVNS.

This clone is labeled as large. The chain joins TRBV6-8 to TRBJ2-3; a possible D gene is TRBD2 (6 bases). Trimming took 5 bases from V and 5 from J, leaving 20 bases between them. Germline V gives CDR1 MNHGY, CDR2 SAAAGT. The CDR3 runs to 16 residues. The CDR3 sequence: CASSGSGTRQRDTQYF. CDR3 in DNA: TGTGCCAGCAGTGGCTCCGGGACTCGACAAAGAGATACGCAGTATTTT.